Listed below are T cell receptor beta chains from one sample, sequenced in a study of T-cell memory formation after mild COVID-19. In TCRdb, the 5' RACE reads were re-called with MiXCR into one record per CDR3 protein. The data show under 400,000 distinct CDR3 sequences, with 20% to 25% seen just once and around an eighth held by the top ten. Sample: PBMCs or a T cell subset sorted from them (not recorded which). These receptors were obtained from an adult woman who had mild COVID-19 (a few samples of this study predate the infection). Cell type and time point are not known. Each CDR3 is given with its conserved first and last residue. D genes are given only for firm matches. Clone size, where shown, is once, few, many, or a class for clones that have expanded.

d_call: .; j_call: TRBJ2-6; v_call: TRBV4-2; clone_size: .; cdr3_nt: TGTGCCAGCAGCCAAGAAGTCAGTATTTCTGGGGCCAACGTCCTGACTTTC; cdr3_aa: CASSQEVSISGANVLTF
d_call: .; j_call: TRBJ2-3; v_call: TRBV3-1; clone_size: .; cdr3_nt: TGTGCCAGCAGCCAAGATCGCTTAGCTGACACAGATACGCAGTATTTT; cdr3_aa: CASSQDRLADTDTQYF
d_call: TRBD2; j_call: TRBJ2-7; v_call: TRBV7-8; clone_size: few; cdr3_nt: TGTGCCAGCAGCCTCCGGACTAGCGGGATCCCCGTCTACGAGCAGTACTTC; cdr3_aa: CASSLRTSGIPVYEQYF
d_call: .; j_call: TRBJ2-3; v_call: TRBV7-6; clone_size: .; cdr3_nt: TGTGCCAGCAGCCAGGTCTCAATGGGGTACACAGATACGCAGTATTTT; cdr3_aa: CASSQVSMGYTDTQYF
d_call: TRBD1; j_call: TRBJ1-6; v_call: TRBV9; clone_size: .; cdr3_nt: TGTGCCAGCAGCGTAGATTTCCACGCCGGGACAGGGAGTTCACCCCTCCACTTT; cdr3_aa: CASSVDFHAGTGSSPLHF
d_call: .; j_call: TRBJ1-6; v_call: TRBV7-9; clone_size: .; cdr3_nt: TGTGCCAGCAGCTTAGGTCATTCACCCCTCCACTTT; cdr3_aa: CASSLGHSPLHF
d_call: .; j_call: TRBJ2-1; v_call: TRBV15; clone_size: few; cdr3_nt: TGTGCCACGAGCCGGAAGGGGTACAATGAGCAGTTCTTC; cdr3_aa: CATSRKGYNEQFF
d_call: TRBD2; j_call: TRBJ2-3; v_call: TRBV27; clone_size: .; cdr3_nt: TGTGCCAGCAGTATAAGCGGGGGGAGGCCCCGGCCAGATACGCAGTATTTT; cdr3_aa: CASSISGGRPRPDTQYF
d_call: .; j_call: TRBJ2-7; v_call: TRBV6-2/TRBV6-3; clone_size: .; cdr3_nt: TGTGCCAGCACCTTTCGAGGCTCCTACGAGCAGTACTTC; cdr3_aa: CASTFRGSYEQYF
d_call: TRBD2; j_call: TRBJ2-7; v_call: TRBV7-2; clone_size: .; cdr3_nt: TGTGCCAGCAGCTGGATGACTAGCGGGGGGTTTAACGAGCAGTACTTC; cdr3_aa: CASSWMTSGGFNEQYF
d_call: .; j_call: TRBJ2-7; v_call: TRBV4-1; clone_size: few; cdr3_nt: TGCGCCAGCAGCCATGGAGACAGGCCCCGTTTCTACGAGCAGTACTTC; cdr3_aa: CASSHGDRPRFYEQYF
d_call: TRBD1; j_call: TRBJ1-1; v_call: TRBV20-1; clone_size: few; cdr3_nt: TGCAGTGCTAGAGATCCGGGACAGGGGAACACTGAAGCTTTCTTT; cdr3_aa: CSARDPGQGNTEAFF
d_call: TRBD1; j_call: TRBJ1-1; v_call: TRBV6-6; clone_size: few; cdr3_nt: TGTGCCAGCAGGATGGGGGACAGAATGAACACTGAAGCTTTCTTT; cdr3_aa: CASRMGDRMNTEAFF
d_call: .; j_call: TRBJ2-7; v_call: TRBV7-2; clone_size: .; cdr3_nt: TGTGCCAGCAGCCCTATCCCGGCCGAAGCCTACGAGCAGTACTTC; cdr3_aa: CASSPIPAEAYEQYF
d_call: TRBD2; j_call: TRBJ2-1; v_call: TRBV18; clone_size: .; cdr3_nt: TGTGCCAGCCACACAGCTAGCGGGGGGAAAAATGAGCAGTTCTTC; cdr3_aa: CASHTASGGKNEQFF
d_call: .; j_call: TRBJ1-4; v_call: TRBV12-3/TRBV12-4; clone_size: .; cdr3_nt: TGTGCCAGCAGTTTGAGCGGGGGGGTTGAAAAACTGTTTTTT; cdr3_aa: CASSLSGGVEKLFF
d_call: TRBD1; j_call: TRBJ1-2; v_call: TRBV24-1; clone_size: few; cdr3_nt: TGTGCCACCAGTGTGCAACAGGGGTATGGCTACACCTTC; cdr3_aa: CATSVQQGYGYTF
d_call: TRBD1; j_call: TRBJ1-5; v_call: TRBV12-3/TRBV12-4; clone_size: .; cdr3_nt: TGTGCCAGCAGGGAAGACAGGGAACTCAGTCAGCCCCAGCATTTT; cdr3_aa: CASREDRELSQPQHF
d_call: TRBD1; j_call: TRBJ2-1; v_call: TRBV29-1; clone_size: few; cdr3_nt: TGCAGCGTCGACAAGGGACAGGGCTTAAACAATGAGCAGTTCTTC; cdr3_aa: CSVDKGQGLNNEQFF
d_call: .; j_call: TRBJ1-1; v_call: TRBV12-3/TRBV12-4; clone_size: .; cdr3_nt: TGTGCCAGCAGTTTCCCAGGGCGAGGCACTGAAGCTTTCTTT; cdr3_aa: CASSFPGRGTEAFF
d_call: TRBD2; j_call: TRBJ2-5; v_call: TRBV6-2/TRBV6-3; clone_size: .; cdr3_nt: TGTGCCAGCAGTTACTACGGCGGGGAGGGGGAGACCCAGTACTTC; cdr3_aa: CASSYYGGEGETQYF
d_call: .; j_call: TRBJ1-4; v_call: TRBV7-9; clone_size: .; cdr3_nt: TGTGCCAGCAGCCCTAATGTTGGGGCTAATGAAAAACTGTTTTTT; cdr3_aa: CASSPNVGANEKLFF
d_call: TRBD1; j_call: TRBJ2-7; v_call: TRBV24-1; clone_size: few; cdr3_nt: TGTGCCACCAGTGTTGGGACAGGGGGCGGCTACGAGCAGTACTTC; cdr3_aa: CATSVGTGGGYEQYF
d_call: .; j_call: TRBJ2-1; v_call: TRBV5-1; clone_size: few; cdr3_nt: TGCGCCAGCAGCTTGTCTCGGATCAATGAGCAGTTCTTC; cdr3_aa: CASSLSRINEQFF
d_call: .; j_call: TRBJ2-1; v_call: TRBV5-5; clone_size: few; cdr3_nt: TGTGCCAGCAGCTTCACAGGGACCCACAATGAGCAGTTCTTC; cdr3_aa: CASSFTGTHNEQFF
d_call: TRBD1; j_call: TRBJ2-3; v_call: TRBV18; clone_size: few; cdr3_nt: TGTGCCAGCTCACCTTGGGACAGTTCCTCACCAGATACGCAGTATTTT; cdr3_aa: CASSPWDSSSPDTQYF
d_call: .; j_call: TRBJ1-1; v_call: TRBV6-1; clone_size: few; cdr3_nt: TGTGCCAGCAGTTGGACCCGGGGCACTGAAGCTTTCTTT; cdr3_aa: CASSWTRGTEAFF
d_call: .; j_call: TRBJ2-3; v_call: TRBV11-2; clone_size: few; cdr3_nt: TGTGCCAGCAGCTTCCGGGGTTCCACAGATACGCAGTATTTT; cdr3_aa: CASSFRGSTDTQYF
d_call: .; j_call: TRBJ2-1; v_call: TRBV7-2; clone_size: many; cdr3_nt: TGTGCCAGCAGCGTCACCCCAGGGACGGACTCCTCGCAGCAGTTCTTC; cdr3_aa: CASSVTPGTDSSQQFF
d_call: TRBD1; j_call: TRBJ1-2; v_call: TRBV7-2; clone_size: .; cdr3_nt: TGTGCCAGCAGCCGAACCGGGACAGCAACCCGATCTAACTATGGCTACACCTTC; cdr3_aa: CASSRTGTATRSNYGYTF
d_call: .; j_call: TRBJ2-5; v_call: TRBV7-9; clone_size: few; cdr3_nt: TGTGCCAGCAGCTTAGTACGGGGCCAAGAGACCCAGTACTTC; cdr3_aa: CASSLVRGQETQYF
d_call: .; j_call: TRBJ2-5; v_call: TRBV5-4; clone_size: .; cdr3_nt: TGTGCCAGCAGCTTGGGTGACAGTGGCCCAGAGACCCAGTACTTC; cdr3_aa: CASSLGDSGPETQYF
d_call: .; j_call: TRBJ2-1; v_call: TRBV7-2; clone_size: .; cdr3_nt: TGTGCCAGCAGCTGGGGTAGGGACTTCTCCTACAATGAGCAGTTCTTC; cdr3_aa: CASSWGRDFSYNEQFF
d_call: TRBD1; j_call: TRBJ2-5; v_call: TRBV24-1; clone_size: .; cdr3_nt: TGTGCCACCAGTGATTCTGCCGGGGACAGGCTACAAGAGACCCAGTACTTC; cdr3_aa: CATSDSAGDRLQETQYF
d_call: .; j_call: TRBJ2-2; v_call: TRBV5-1; clone_size: few; cdr3_nt: TGCGCCAGGCTACTGACAACTACGAACACCGGGGAGCTGTTTTTT; cdr3_aa: CARLLTTTNTGELFF